This TCR beta chain is from a study of control samples from healthy donors and cancer patients. The data were produced by immunoSEQ multiplex PCR, yet TCRdb's version contains in-frame clones alone and is incomplete. The repertoire holds 100,000 to 150,000 clones, 90% seen once, with around 2.5% in the top ten. The receptor's source is a man in his forties in good health. Material: blood.

The CDR3 loop is CATRELGGETNEKLFF. The CDR3 DNA reads as TGTGCCACCAGGGAATTAGGAGGGGAAACTAATGAAAAACTGTTTTTT. The chain carries TRBV15 and TRBJ1-4; D possibly corresponds to TRBD1 (5 bases). This CDR3 has 16 residues. The V and J ends lost 6 bases and 1 base respectively, with 15 bases between them. Germline V gene data show CDR1 as LNHNV and CDR2 as YYDKDF (reference sequence).